Listed below are T cell receptor beta chains from one sample, sequenced in a study of T cells in Graves' hyperthyroidism and ophthalmopathy. One entry per CDR3 protein results from TCRdb running MiXCR on the multiplex PCR reads. Altogether about 840,000 distinct CDR3 sequences are present, roughly 40% being singletons, with the ten largest covering approximately 10%. Material for sequencing was blood. The receptor set was obtained from a man between 18 and 29 years old with Graves' hyperthyroidism. CDR3s include the opening cysteine and the closing phenylalanine or tryptophan. Each record gives: V gene, J gene, clone size, D gene, CDR3 DNA, CDR3 protein. A D gene is named only where the DNA matches it firmly. Clone size is stated in some rows and not others, as once, few, many or a class when expanded.

TRBV2,TRBJ1-4,many,NA,TGTGCCAGCCGGCCGATGGGCCTTAATGAAAAACTGTTTTTT,CASRPMGLNEKLFF
TRBV2,TRBJ1-5,NA,NA,TGTGCCAGCAGCGTTGAGTCCGGGGTGAATCAGCCCCAGCATTTT,CASSVESGVNQPQHF
TRBV29-1,TRBJ2-2,many,TRBD1,TGCAGCGTTACCAGGGGGCCGAACACCGGGGAGCTGTTTTTT,CSVTRGPNTGELFF
TRBV7-2,TRBJ1-6,many,NA,TGTGCCAGCAGCTTATTACCGGGACGGGGGAATTCACCCCTCCACTTT,CASSLLPGRGNSPLHF
TRBV7-9,TRBJ2-7,many,NA,TGTGCCAGCAGTTCCGCAACCGGGACACCTGGCGACGAGCAGTACTTC,CASSSATGTPGDEQYF
TRBV20-1,TRBJ1-1,many,TRBD1,TGCAGTGCTGACGGGACAGGGGTGACTGAAGCTTTCTTT,CSADGTGVTEAFF
TRBV6-6,TRBJ2-5,NA,TRBD1,TGTGCCAGCAGTGCCGTGGCCAGGGGGGAGACCCAGTACTTC,CASSAVARGETQYF
TRBV13,TRBJ1-1,NA,TRBD1,TGTGCCAGCAGCTTAGGTGGGACAGGTGGTAACACTGAAGCTTTCTTT,CASSLGGTGGNTEAFF
TRBV10-3,TRBJ2-7,once,TRBD1,TGTGCCAGCAGTTACGAGTCGACAGGGACCTACGAGCAGTACTTC,CASSYESTGTYEQYF
TRBV2,TRBJ2-6,NA,TRBD1,TGTGCCAACAGTGACAGGGGGGGGGCCAACGTCCTGACTTTC,CANSDRGGANVLTF
TRBV7-8,TRBJ1-1,NA,NA,TGTGCCAGCAGCTTAGAGGGTACCTTGCCCACTGAAGCTTTCTTT,CASSLEGTLPTEAFF
TRBV4-3,TRBJ1-5,many,NA,TGCGCCAGCAGCCTGTCAGCACAGGCCAGCAATCAGCCCCAGCATTTT,CASSLSAQASNQPQHF
TRBV12-3/TRBV12-4,TRBJ1-5,many,NA,TGTGCCACGCAAACCAGGGGAGATCAGCCCCAGCATTTT,CATQTRGDQPQHF
TRBV9,TRBJ2-7,many,NA,TGTGCCAGCAGCGCGAACCTTCCTTTTCCCCTGGAGCAGTACTTC,CASSANLPFPLEQYF
TRBV7-8,TRBJ1-4,few,NA,TGTGCCAGCAGCCTCCTTCCGTTTACAGGGAGGGGTAATGAAAAACTGTTTTTT,CASSLLPFTGRGNEKLFF
TRBV10-3,TRBJ2-7,many,TRBD2,TGTGCCATCACTCCGACTAGCGGGAGTTCGTACGAGCAGTACTTC,CAITPTSGSSYEQYF
TRBV7-9,TRBJ2-5,NA,NA,TGTGCCAGCAGCTTACAGGGTCCCGTTCATGAGACCCAGTACTTC,CASSLQGPVHETQYF
TRBV7-9,TRBJ2-7,few,NA,TGCGCCAGCAGCCCGCTGACTGACCACGAGCAGTACTTC,CASSPLTDHEQYF
TRBV29-1,TRBJ1-2,NA,NA,TGCAGCGTTGGAATCCCTGGCTACACCTTC,CSVGIPGYTF
TRBV20-1,TRBJ2-2,NA,TRBD2,TGCAGTGCAGCGGGGTCCAGAACCGGGGAGCTGTTTTTT,CSAAGSRTGELFF
TRBV5-1,TRBJ2-5,NA,NA,TGCGCCAGCAGCTTGGACAGCTACCAAGAGACCCAGTACTTC,CASSLDSYQETQYF
TRBV4-3,TRBJ1-2,NA,TRBD1,TGCGCCAGCAGCCAAACCGGGACAGGGCAAGGCTACACCTTC,CASSQTGTGQGYTF
TRBV20-1,TRBJ2-7,few,TRBD2,TGCAGTGCTAGTCAGCTAGCGGGGGGCACCTACGAGCAGTACTTC,CSASQLAGGTYEQYF
TRBV9,TRBJ2-7,few,NA,TGTGCCAGCAGCTTAACGGTGCGGGCGGATTCCTACGAGCAGTACTTC,CASSLTVRADSYEQYF
TRBV20-1,TRBJ1-5,NA,TRBD1,TGCAGTGCGGTACAGGGGGACGGTCAGCCCCAGCATTTT,CSAVQGDGQPQHF
TRBV12-3/TRBV12-4,TRBJ2-7,NA,NA,TGTGCCAGCAGCCGTGGGGACACCCATACCTACGAGCAGTACTTC,CASSRGDTHTYEQYF
TRBV4-3,TRBJ1-6,many,TRBD1,TGCGCCAGCAGCCAAGTATGGGACAGGCGTTCACCCCTCCACTTT,CASSQVWDRRSPLHF
TRBV20-1,TRBJ1-1,many,TRBD1,TGCAGTGCTAGAGATCAGGACAGGGATTCCACTGAAGCTTTCTTT,CSARDQDRDSTEAFF
TRBV7-2,TRBJ1-6,NA,NA,TGCGCCAGCAGCCAAGCCACAGGGTACGGCAATTCACCCCTCCACTTT,CASSQATGYGNSPLHF
TRBV20-1,TRBJ1-3,many,NA,TGCAGGGGCGAAGGGCAGGGATCCGACACCATATATTTT,CRGEGQGSDTIYF
TRBV19,TRBJ1-5,many,NA,TGTGCCAGTAGTATCAGGGGCAGCAATCAGCCCCAGCATTTT,CASSIRGSNQPQHF
TRBV7-9,TRBJ1-1,NA,TRBD1,TGTGCCAGCAGCAGAGACAGGGTACACACTGAAGCTTTCTTT,CASSRDRVHTEAFF
TRBV7-6,TRBJ2-2,many,NA,TGTGCCAGCAGCTTAGGGGCCGCTACCGGGGAGCTGTTTTTT,CASSLGAATGELFF
TRBV5-1,TRBJ1-2,many,NA,TGCGCCAGCAGCTACGGATCGGGCCTTGGGGGCACCTTC,CASSYGSGLGGTF
TRBV5-1,TRBJ1-1,many,TRBD1,TGCGCCAGCAGTCGACAGGGGGCGGACACTGAAGCTTTCTTT,CASSRQGADTEAFF
TRBV7-9,TRBJ2-5,NA,TRBD1,TGTGCCGGAGACAGGGTTCTTGGGACCCAGTACTTC,CAGDRVLGTQYF
TRBV12-3/TRBV12-4,TRBJ1-2,many,NA,TGTGCCAGCAGTTTAGCCAGGGAGAGTGGCTACACCTTC,CASSLARESGYTF
TRBV11-2,TRBJ2-7,many,NA,TGTGCCAGCAGCTTAGCTCCGGGACTGAGCTCCTACGAGCAGTACTTC,CASSLAPGLSSYEQYF
TRBV5-1,TRBJ1-3,NA,NA,TGCGCCAGCACCGAGGGGTTCTCTGGGGCCATATATTTT,CASTEGFSGAIYF
TRBV10-3,TRBJ1-2,NA,NA,TGTGCCATCAGTGAGGGGGGCTACACCTTC,CAISEGGYTF
TRBV4-1,TRBJ1-5,NA,NA,TGCGCCAGCAGCCAAGAGCCTGAGAATCAGCCCCAGCATTTT,CASSQEPENQPQHF
TRBV10-3,TRBJ2-5,NA,TRBD2,TGTGCCATCAACGGGGGGGGGAAAGAGACCCAGTACTTC,CAINGGGKETQYF